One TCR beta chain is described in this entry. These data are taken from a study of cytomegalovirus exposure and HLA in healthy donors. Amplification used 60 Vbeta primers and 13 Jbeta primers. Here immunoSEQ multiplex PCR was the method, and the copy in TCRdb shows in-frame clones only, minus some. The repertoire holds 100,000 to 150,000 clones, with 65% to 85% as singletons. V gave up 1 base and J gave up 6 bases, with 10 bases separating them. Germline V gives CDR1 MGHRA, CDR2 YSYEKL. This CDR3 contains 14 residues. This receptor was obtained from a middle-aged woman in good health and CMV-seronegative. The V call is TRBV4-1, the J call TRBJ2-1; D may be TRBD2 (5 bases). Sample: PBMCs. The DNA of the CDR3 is TGCGCCAGCAGCCAAGGACCCCTAGCCAATGAGCAGTTCTTC. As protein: CASSQGPLANEQFF.